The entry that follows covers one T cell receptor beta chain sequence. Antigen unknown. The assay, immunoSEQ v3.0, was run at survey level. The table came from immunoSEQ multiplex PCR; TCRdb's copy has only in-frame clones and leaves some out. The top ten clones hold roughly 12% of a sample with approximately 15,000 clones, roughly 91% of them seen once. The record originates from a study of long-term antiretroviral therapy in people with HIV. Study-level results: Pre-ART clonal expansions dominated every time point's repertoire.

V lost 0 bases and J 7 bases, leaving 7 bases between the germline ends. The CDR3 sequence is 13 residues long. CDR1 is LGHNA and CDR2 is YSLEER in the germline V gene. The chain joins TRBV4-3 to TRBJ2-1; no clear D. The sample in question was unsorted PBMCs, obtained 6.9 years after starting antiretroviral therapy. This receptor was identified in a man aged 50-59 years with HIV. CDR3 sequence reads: CASSQDLWNEQFF. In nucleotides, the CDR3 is TGCGCCAGCAGCCAAGATCTGTGGAATGAGCAGTTCTTC.